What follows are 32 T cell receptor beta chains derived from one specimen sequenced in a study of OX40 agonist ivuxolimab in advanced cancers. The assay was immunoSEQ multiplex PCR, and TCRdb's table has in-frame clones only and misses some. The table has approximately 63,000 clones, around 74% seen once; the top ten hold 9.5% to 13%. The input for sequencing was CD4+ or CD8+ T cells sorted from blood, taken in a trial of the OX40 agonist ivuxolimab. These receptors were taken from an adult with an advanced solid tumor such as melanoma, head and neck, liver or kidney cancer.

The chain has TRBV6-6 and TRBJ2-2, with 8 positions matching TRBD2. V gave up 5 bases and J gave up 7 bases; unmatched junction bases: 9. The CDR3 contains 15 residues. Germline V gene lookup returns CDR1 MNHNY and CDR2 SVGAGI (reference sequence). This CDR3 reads CASSSSGAKGGELFF. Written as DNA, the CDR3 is TGTGCCAGCAGTAGTAGCGGGGCTAAAGGCGGGGAGCTGTTTTTT.

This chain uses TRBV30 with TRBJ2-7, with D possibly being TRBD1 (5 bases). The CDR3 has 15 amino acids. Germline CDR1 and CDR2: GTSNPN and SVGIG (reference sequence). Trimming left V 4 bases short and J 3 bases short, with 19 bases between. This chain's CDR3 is CAWTGMEMGLYEQYF. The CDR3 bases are TGTGCCTGGACAGGGATGGAAATGGGGCTCTACGAGCAGTACTTC.

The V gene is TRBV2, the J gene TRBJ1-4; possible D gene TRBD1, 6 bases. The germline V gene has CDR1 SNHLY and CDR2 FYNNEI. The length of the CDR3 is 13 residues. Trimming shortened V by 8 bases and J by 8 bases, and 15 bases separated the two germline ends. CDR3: CASGPGQSEKLFF. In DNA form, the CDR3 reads TGTGCCAGCGGACCGGGACAAAGCGAAAAACTGTTTTTT.

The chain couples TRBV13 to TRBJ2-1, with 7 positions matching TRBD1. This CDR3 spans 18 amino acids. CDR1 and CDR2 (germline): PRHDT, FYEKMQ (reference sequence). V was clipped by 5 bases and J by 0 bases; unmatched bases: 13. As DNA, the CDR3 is TGTGCCAGCAGCCCAGACGCGACAGGGACAGTCTCCTACAATGAGCAGTTCTTC. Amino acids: CASSPDATGTVSYNEQFF.

CDR3: CASSYRGDTEAFF. The CDR3, as DNA: TGTGCCAGCAGTTACAGGGGTGACACTGAAGCTTTCTTT. V gene TRBV6-5 combines with J gene TRBJ1-1, with D possibly being TRBD1 (5 bases). Trimming stripped 2 bases from V and 3 bases from J, with 7 bases between. CDR1 MNHEY and CDR2 SVGAGI come from the germline V gene. The CDR3 extends over 13 amino acids.

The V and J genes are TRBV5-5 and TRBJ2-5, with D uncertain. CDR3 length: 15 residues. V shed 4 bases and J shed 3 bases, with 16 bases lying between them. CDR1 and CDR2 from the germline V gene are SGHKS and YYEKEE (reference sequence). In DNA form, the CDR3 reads TGTGCCAGCAGCCACAGCCCGCTCTCCGAAGAGACCCAGTACTTC. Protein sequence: CASSHSPLSEETQYF.

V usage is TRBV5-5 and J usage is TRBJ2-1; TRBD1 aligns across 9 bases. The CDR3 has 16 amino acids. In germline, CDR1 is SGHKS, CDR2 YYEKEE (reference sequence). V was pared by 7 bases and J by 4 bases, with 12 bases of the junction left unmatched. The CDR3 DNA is TGTGCCAGCGGGACAGGGAGAAATACGAAATACAATGAGCAGTTCTTC. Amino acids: CASGTGRNTKYNEQFF.

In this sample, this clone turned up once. The CDR3 DNA reads TGTGCCAGCAGCCGCGACCGAGAGACCCAGTACTTC. Translated, it gives CASSRDRETQYF. This sequence joins TRBV7-3 and TRBJ2-5; D call uncertain. Germline lookup yields CDR1 SGHTA and CDR2 FQGTGA. V was cut by 5 bases and J by 4 bases, with 8 bases left in between. The CDR3 covers 12 residues.

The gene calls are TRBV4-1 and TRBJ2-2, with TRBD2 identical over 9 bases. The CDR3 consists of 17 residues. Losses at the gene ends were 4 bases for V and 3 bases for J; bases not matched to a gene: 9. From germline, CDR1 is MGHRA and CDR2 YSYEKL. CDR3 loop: CASSPISGRRDTGELFF. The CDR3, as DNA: TGCGCCAGCAGCCCAATTAGCGGGAGACGAGACACCGGGGAGCTGTTTTTT.

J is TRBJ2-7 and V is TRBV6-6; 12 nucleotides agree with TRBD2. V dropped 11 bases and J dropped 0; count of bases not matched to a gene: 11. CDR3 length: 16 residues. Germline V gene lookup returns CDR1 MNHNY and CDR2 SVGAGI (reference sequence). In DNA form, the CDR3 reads TGTGCCTGTGCACTAGCGGGGGGCGAGAGCTCCTACGAGCAGTACTTC. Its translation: CACALAGGESSYEQYF.

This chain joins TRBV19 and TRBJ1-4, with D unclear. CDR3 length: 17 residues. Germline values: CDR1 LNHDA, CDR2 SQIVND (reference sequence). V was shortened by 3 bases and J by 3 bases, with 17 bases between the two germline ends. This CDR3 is CASSMYGLLSANEKLFF. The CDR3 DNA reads TGTGCCAGTAGTATGTATGGACTCTTATCGGCTAATGAAAAACTGTTTTTT.

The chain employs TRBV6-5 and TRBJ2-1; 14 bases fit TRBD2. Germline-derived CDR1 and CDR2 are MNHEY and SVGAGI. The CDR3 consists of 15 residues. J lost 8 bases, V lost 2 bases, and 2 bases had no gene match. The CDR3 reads CASSYGTSGGYEQFF. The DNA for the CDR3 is TGTGCCAGCAGTTACGGGACTAGCGGGGGTTATGAGCAGTTCTTC.

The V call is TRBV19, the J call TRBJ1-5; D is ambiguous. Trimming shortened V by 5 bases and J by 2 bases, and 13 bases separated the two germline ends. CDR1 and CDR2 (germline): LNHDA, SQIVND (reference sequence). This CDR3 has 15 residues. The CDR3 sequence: CASSLGLYGNQPQHF. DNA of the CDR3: TGTGCCAGTAGTCTGGGTCTTTATGGCAATCAGCCCCAGCATTTT.

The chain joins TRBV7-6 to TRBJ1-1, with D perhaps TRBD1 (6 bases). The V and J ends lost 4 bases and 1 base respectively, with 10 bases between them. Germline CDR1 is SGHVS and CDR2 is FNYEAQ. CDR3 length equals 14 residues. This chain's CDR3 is CASSSGHTNTEAFF. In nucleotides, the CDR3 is TGTGCCAGCAGCTCGGGACACACGAACACTGAAGCTTTCTTT.

The CDR3 is CASSEFRGLVAEQFF. CDR3 nucleotides: TGTGCCAGCAGTGAATTTCGGGGACTAGTAGCTGAGCAGTTCTTC. The V gene is TRBV6-1, the J gene TRBJ2-1; 8 bases fit TRBD2. The germline V gene has CDR1 MNHNS and CDR2 SASEGT. Trimming removed 2 bases from V and 9 bases from J; junction bases left unmatched: 9. The CDR3 has 15 residues.

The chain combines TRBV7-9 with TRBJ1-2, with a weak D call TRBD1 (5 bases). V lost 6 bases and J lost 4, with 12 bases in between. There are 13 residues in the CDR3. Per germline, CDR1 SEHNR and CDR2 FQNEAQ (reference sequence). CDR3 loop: CASSNPGTYGYTF. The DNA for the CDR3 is TGTGCCAGCAGTAATCCCGGGACCTATGGCTACACCTTC.

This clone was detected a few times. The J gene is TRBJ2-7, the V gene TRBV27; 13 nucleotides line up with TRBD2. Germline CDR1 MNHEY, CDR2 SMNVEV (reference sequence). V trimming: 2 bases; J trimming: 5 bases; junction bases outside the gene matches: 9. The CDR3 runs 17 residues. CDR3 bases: TGTGCCAGCAGTTTAACCGTCGGACTAGCGGGAGTTGACGAGCAGTACTTC. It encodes CASSLTVGLAGVDEQYF.

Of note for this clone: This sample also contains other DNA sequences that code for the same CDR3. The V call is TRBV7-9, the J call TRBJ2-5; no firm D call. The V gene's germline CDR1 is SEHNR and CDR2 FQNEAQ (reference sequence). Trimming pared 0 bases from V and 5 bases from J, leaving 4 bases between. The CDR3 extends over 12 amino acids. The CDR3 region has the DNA TGTGCCAGCAGCTTAGCAGGGGAGACCCAGTACTTC. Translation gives CASSLAGETQYF.

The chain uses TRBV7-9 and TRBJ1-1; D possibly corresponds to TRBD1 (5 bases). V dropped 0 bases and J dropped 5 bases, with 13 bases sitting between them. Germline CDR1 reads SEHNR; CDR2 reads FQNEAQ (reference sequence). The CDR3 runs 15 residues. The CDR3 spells CASSLAFVGGTEAFF. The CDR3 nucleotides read TGTGCCAGCAGCTTAGCGTTTGTGGGGGGGACTGAAGCTTTCTTT. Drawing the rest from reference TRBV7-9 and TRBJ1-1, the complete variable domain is DTGVSQNPRHKITKRGQNVTFRCDPISEHNRLYWYRQTLGQGPEFLTYFQNEAQLEKSRLLSDRFSAERPKGSFSTLEIQRTEQGDSAMYLCASSLAFVGGTEAFFGQGTRLTVV.

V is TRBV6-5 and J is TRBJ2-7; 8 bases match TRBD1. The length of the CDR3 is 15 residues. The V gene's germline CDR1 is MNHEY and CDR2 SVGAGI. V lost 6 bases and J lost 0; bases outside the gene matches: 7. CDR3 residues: CASRAGGFNSYEQYF. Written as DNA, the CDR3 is TGTGCCAGCAGGGCAGGGGGCTTCAACTCCTACGAGCAGTACTTC.

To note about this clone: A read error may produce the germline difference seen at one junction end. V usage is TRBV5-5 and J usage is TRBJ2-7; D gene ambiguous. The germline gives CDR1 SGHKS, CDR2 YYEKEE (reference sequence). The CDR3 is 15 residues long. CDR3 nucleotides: TGCGCCAGCAGCCAAGATAACATGCAGAGCTACGAGCAGTACTTC. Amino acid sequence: CASSQDNMQSYEQYF.

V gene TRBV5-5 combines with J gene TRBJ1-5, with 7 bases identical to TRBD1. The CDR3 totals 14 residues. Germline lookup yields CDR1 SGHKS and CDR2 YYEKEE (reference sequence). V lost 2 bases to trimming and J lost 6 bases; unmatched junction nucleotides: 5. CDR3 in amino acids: CASSFEGASQPQHF. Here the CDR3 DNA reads TGTGCCAGCAGCTTCGAGGGGGCGAGTCAGCCCCAGCATTTT.

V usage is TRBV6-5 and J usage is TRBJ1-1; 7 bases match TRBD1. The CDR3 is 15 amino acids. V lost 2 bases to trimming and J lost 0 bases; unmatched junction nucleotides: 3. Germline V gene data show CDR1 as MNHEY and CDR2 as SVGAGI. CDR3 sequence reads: CASSYGQDMNTEAFF. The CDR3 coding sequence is TGTGCCAGCAGTTACGGACAGGATATGAACACTGAAGCTTTCTTT.

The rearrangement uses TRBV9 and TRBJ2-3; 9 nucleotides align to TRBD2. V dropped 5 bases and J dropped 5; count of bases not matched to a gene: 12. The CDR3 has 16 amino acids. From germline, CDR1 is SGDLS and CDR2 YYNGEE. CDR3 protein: CASRDTSGRAEDTQYF. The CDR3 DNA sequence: TGTGCCAGCAGGGATACTAGCGGGCGGGCGGAAGATACGCAGTATTTT.

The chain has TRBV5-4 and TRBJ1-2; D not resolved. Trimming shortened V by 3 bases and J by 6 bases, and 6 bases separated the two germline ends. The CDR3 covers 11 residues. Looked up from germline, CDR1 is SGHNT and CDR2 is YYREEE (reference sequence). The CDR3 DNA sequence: TGTGCCAGCAGCTGGGGAGATGGCTACACCTTC. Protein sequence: CASSWGDGYTF.

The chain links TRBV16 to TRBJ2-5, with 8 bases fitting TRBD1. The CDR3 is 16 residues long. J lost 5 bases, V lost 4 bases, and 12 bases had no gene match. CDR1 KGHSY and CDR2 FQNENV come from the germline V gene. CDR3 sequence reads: CASSPPDRVGRETQYF. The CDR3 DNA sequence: TGTGCCAGCAGCCCCCCGGACAGGGTCGGGCGGGAGACCCAGTACTTC.

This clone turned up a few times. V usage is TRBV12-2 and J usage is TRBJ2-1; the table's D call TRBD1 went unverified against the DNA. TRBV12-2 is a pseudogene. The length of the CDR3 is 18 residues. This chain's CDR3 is CASRNLCRGDLRDNEQFF. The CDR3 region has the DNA TGTGCAAGTCGCAACCTTTGCAGGGGCGATTTGCGGGACAATGAGCAGTTCTTC.

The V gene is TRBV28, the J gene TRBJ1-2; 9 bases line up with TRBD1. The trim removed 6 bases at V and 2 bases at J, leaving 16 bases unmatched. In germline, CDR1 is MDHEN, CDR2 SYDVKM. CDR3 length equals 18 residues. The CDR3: CASSPISGQGSGNYGYTF. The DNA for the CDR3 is TGTGCCAGCAGCCCCATCAGCGGACAGGGGAGCGGAAACTATGGCTACACCTTC.

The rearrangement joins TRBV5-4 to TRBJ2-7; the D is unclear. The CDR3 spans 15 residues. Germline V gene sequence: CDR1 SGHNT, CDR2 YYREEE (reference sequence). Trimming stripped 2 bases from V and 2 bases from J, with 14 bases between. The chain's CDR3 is CASSFPSRKTYEQYF. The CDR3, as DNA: TGTGCCAGCAGCTTTCCTTCTAGGAAAACCTACGAGCAGTACTTC. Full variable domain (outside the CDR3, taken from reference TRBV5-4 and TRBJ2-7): ETGVTQSPTHLIKTRGQQVTLRCSSQSGHNTVSWYQQALGQGPQFIFQYYREEENGRGNFPPRFSGLQFPNYSSELNVNALELDDSALYLCASSFPSRKTYEQYFGPGTRLTVT.

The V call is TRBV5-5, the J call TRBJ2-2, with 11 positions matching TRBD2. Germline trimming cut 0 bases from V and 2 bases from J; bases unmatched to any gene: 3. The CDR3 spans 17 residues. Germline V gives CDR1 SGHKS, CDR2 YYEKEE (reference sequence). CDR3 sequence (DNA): TGTGCCAGCAGCTTGGTACTAGCGGGAGCCAACACCGGGGAGCTGTTTTTT. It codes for CASSLVLAGANTGELFF.

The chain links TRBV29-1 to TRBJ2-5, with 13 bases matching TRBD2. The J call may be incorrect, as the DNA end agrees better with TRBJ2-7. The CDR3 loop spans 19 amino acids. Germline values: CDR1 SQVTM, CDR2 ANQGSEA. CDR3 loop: CSVESFGGLAGISSYEQYF. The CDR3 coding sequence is TGCAGCGTTGAATCCTTTGGGGGACTAGCGGGGATTAGCTCCTACGAGCAGTACTTC.

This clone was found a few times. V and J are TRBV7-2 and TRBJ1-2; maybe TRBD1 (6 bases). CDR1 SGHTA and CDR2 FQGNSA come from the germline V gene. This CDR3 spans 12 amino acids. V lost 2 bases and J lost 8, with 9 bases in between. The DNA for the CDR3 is TGTGCCAGCAGCTTATACAGGGTCGGCTACACCTTC. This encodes CASSLYRVGYTF.